This T cell receptor (beta chain) appears in the sequencing data of a study of blood T cell repertoires in COVID-19. Overall study context: Collection of acute and convalescent COVID-19 samples took place in the United States, Italy and Spain. Sample material is recorded as cDNA or gDNA derived from T cells, B-cell-depleted T cells, or PBMCs.

The CDR3 runs 11 residues. Germline CDR1 reads DFQATT; CDR2 reads SNEGSKA (reference sequence). The germline V and J ends were trimmed by 7 bases and 3 bases, with 9 bases remaining between them. This clone was seen once. Generated by immunoSEQ multiplex PCR, the TCRdb table keeps only in-frame clones and is missing some. The data contain roughly 290,000 clones, around 90% of them singletons. Material: PBMCs or T cells enriched from blood (not recorded which). The V gene is TRBV20-1, the J gene TRBJ1-1; TRBD1 is a possible D gene (5 bases). The sequence derives from a young woman with acute COVID-19. The CDR3 DNA reads as TGCAGTGAAAAGGGGTACACTGAAGCTTTCTTT. Protein product: CSEKGYTEAFF.